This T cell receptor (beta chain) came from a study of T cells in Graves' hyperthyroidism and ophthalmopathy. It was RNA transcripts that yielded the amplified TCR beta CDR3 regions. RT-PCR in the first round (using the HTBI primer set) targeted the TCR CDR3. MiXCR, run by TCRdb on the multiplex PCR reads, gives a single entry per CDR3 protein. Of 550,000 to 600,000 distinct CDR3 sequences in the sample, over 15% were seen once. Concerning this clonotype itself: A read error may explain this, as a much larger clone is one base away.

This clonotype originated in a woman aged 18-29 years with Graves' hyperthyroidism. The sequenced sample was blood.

The CDR3 DNA reads TGTGCCAGCAGGAAACATAAAGGGAATAGAAACACCATATATTTT. This gives the protein CASRKHKGNRNTIYF. This chain links TRBV2 with TRBJ1-3; D ambiguous. The CDR3 runs to 15 residues. Germline V gene lookup returns CDR1 SNHLY and CDR2 FYNNEI. The ends were cut back, 6 bases at V and 5 bases at J, with 17 bases in the middle.